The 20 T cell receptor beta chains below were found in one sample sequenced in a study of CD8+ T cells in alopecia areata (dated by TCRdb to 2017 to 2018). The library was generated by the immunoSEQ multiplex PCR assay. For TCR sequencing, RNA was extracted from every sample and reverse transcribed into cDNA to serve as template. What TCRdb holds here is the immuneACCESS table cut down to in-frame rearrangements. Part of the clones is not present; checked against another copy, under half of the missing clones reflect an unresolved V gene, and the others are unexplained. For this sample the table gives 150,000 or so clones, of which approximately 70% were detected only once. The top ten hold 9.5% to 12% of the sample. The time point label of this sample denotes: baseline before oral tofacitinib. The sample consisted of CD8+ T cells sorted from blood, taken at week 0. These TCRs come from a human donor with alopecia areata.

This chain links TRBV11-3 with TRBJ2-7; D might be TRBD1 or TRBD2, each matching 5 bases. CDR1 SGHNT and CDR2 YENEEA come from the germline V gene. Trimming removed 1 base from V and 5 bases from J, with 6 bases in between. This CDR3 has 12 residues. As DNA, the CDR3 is TGTGCCAGCAGCTTAGGGGACGACGAGCAGTACTTC. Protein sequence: CASSLGDDEQYF.

CDR3: CASSLWTDRNSPLHF. CDR3 bases: TGCGCCAGCAGCTTGTGGACAGATCGGAATTCACCCCTCCACTTT. V gene TRBV5-1 combines with J gene TRBJ1-6, with D possibly matching TRBD1 (6 bases). The CDR3 is made up of 15 amino acids. V dropped 1 base and J dropped 7 bases, with 12 bases sitting between them. The germline CDR1 and CDR2 sequences are SGHRS and YFSETQ. The entire variable domain, with the rest obtained from reference TRBV5-1 and TRBJ1-6, is as follows: KAGVTQTPRYLIKTRGQQVTLSCSPISGHRSVSWYQQTPGQGLQFLFEYFSETQRNKGNFPGRFSGRQFSNSRSEMNVSTLELGDSALYLCASSLWTDRNSPLHFGNGTRLTVT.

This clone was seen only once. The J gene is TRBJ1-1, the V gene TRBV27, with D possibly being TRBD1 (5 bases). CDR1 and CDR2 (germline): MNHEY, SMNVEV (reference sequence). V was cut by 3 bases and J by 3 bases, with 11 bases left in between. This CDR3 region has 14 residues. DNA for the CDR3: TGTGCCAGCAGTTTTACGGGGCGGGACACTGAAGCTTTCTTT. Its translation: CASSFTGRDTEAFF.

The CDR3 sequence: CASSEPSTGGSTYEQYF. In DNA, the CDR3 is TGTGCCAGCAGTGAACCCTCCACCGGGGGCTCAACCTACGAGCAGTACTTC. The chain has TRBV2 and TRBJ2-7; D may match TRBD1 or TRBD2 (6 bases each). V gave up 2 bases and J gave up 2 bases, with 19 bases separating them. Per the germline V gene, CDR1 is SNHLY and CDR2 is FYNNEI. The CDR3 is 17 amino acids.

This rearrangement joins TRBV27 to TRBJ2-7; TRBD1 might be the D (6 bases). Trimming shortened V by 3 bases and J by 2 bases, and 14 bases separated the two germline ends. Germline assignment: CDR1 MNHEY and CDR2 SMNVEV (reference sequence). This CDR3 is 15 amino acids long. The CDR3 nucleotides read TGTGCCAGCAGTTTTCTGTGGGACAACACCTACGAGCAGTACTTC. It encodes CASSFLWDNTYEQYF.

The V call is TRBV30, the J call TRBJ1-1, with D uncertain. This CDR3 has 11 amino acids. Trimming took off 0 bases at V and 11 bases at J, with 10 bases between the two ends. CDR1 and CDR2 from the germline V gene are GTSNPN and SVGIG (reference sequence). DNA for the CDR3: TGTGCCTGGAGTGTAATGAGGGAGGCTTTCTTT. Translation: CAWSVMREAFF.

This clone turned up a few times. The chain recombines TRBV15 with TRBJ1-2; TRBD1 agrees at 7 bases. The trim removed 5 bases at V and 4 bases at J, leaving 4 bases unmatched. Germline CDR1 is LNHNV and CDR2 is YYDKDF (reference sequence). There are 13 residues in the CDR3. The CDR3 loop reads CATSAAGGYGYTF. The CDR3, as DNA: TGTGCCACCAGCGCCGCAGGGGGCTATGGCTACACCTTC.

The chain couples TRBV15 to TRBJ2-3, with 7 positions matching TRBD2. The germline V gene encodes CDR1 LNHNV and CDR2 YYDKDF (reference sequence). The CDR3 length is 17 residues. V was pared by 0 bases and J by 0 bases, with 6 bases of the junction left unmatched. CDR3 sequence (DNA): TGTGCCACCAGCAGAGATAGGGGCGGGGGTAGCACAGATACGCAGTATTTT. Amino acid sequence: CATSRDRGGGSTDTQYF.

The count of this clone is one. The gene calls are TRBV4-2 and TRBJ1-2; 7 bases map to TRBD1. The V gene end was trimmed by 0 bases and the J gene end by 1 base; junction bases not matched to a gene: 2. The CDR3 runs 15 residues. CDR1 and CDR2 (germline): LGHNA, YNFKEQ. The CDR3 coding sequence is TGTGCCAGCAGCCAAGAGGACAGGAGTAACTATGGCTACACCTTC. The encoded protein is CASSQEDRSNYGYTF.

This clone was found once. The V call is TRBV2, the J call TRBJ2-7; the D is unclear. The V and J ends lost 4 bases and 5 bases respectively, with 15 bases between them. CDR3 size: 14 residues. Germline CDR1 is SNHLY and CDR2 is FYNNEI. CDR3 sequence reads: CASSGLVESHEQYF. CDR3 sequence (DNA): TGTGCCAGCAGTGGTCTGGTCGAATCCCACGAGCAGTACTTC.

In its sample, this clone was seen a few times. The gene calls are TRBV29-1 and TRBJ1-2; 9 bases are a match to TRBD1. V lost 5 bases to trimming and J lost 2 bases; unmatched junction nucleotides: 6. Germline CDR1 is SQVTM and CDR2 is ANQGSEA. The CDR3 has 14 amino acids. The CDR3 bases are TGCAGCGTTCCGAGGACAGGGGTAAACTATGGCTACACCTTC. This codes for CSVPRTGVNYGYTF. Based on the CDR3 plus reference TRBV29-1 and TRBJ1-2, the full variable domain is SAVISQKPSRDICQRGTSLTIQCQVDSQVTMMFWYRQQPGQSLTLIATANQGSEATYESGFVIDKFPISRPNLTFSTLTVSNMSPEDSSIYLCSVPRTGVNYGYTFGSGTRLTVV.

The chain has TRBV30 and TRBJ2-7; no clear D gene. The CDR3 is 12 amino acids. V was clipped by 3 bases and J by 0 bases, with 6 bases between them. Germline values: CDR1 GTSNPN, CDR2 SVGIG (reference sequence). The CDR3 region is CAWRGSSYEQYF. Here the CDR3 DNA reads TGTGCCTGGAGGGGCAGCTCCTACGAGCAGTACTTC.

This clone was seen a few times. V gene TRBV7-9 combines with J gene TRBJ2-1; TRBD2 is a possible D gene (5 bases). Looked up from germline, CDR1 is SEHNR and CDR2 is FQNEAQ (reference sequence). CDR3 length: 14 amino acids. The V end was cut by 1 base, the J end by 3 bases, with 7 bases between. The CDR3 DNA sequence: TGTGCCAGCAGCTTAGGAGGGATCTACAATGAGCAGTTCTTC. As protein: CASSLGGIYNEQFF. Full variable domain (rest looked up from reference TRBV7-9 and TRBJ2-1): DTGVSQNPRHKITKRGQNVTFRCDPISEHNRLYWYRQTLGQGPEFLTYFQNEAQLEKSRLLSDRFSAERPKGSFSTLEIQRTEQGDSAMYLCASSLGGIYNEQFFGPGTRLTVL.

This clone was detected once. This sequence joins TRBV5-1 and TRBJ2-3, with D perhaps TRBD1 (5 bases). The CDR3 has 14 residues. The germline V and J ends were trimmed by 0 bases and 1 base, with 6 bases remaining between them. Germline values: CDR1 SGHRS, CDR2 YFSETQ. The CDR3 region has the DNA TGCGCCAGCAGCTTGGAGACAGGCACAGATACGCAGTATTTT. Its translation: CASSLETGTDTQYF.

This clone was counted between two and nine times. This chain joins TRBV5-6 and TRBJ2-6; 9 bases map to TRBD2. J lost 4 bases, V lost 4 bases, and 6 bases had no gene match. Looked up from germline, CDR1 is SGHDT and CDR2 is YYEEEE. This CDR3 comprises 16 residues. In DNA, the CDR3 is TGTGCCAGCAGCGGACTAGCGAGTCCAGGGGCCAACGTCCTGACTTTC. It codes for CASSGLASPGANVLTF.

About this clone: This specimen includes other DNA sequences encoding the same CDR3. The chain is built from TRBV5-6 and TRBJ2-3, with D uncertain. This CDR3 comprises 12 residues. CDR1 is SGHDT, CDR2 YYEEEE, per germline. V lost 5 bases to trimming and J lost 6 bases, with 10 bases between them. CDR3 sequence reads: CASSLGRDTQYF. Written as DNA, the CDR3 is TGTGCCAGCAGTCTCGGTCGTGATACGCAGTATTTT.

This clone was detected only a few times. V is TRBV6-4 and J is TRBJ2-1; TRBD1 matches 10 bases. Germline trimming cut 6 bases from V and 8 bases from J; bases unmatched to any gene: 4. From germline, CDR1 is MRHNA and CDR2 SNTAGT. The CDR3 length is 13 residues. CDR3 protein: CASRADRGDEQFF. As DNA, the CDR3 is TGTGCCAGCAGGGCGGACAGGGGGGATGAGCAGTTCTTC.

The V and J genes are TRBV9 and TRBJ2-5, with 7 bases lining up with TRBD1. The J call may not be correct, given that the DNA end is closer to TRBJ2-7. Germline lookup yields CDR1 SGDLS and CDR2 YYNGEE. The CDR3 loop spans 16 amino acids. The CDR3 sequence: CASSGNRDSVSYEQYF. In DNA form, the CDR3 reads TGTGCCAGCAGCGGAAACCGGGACAGCGTGTCCTACGAGCAGTACTTC.

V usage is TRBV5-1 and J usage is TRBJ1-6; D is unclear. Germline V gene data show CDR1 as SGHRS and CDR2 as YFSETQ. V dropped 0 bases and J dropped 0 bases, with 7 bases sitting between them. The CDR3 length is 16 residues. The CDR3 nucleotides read TGCGCCAGCAGCTTGGACCAGAACTCCTATAATTCACCCCTCCACTTT. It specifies CASSLDQNSYNSPLHF. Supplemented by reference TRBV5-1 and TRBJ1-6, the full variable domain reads KAGVTQTPRYLIKTRGQQVTLSCSPISGHRSVSWYQQTPGQGLQFLFEYFSETQRNKGNFPGRFSGRQFSNSRSEMNVSTLELGDSALYLCASSLDQNSYNSPLHFGNGTRLTVT.

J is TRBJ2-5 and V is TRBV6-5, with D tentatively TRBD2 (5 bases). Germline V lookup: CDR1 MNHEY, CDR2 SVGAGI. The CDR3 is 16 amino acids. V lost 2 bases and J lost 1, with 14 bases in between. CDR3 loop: CASSYKLGSTQETQYF. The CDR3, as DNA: TGTGCCAGCAGTTACAAACTAGGGAGCACCCAAGAGACCCAGTACTTC.